Listed here are 14 T cell receptor beta chains from one sample, sequenced in a study of patients and donors after allogeneic stem cell transplantation. TCRdb passed the RT-PCR reads through MiXCR, listing each CDR3 protein once. The sample carries about 150,000 distinct CDR3 sequences, over 35% recorded once. The sequenced material came from blood, either unsorted or a sorted T cell fraction (not recorded which). Every receptor here comes from a human donor who was either an allogeneic HSCT recipient or a stem cell or donor lymphocyte infusion donor (not recorded which). It is not recorded whose cells these are; they may come from a transplant donor.

The chain has TRBV5-1 and TRBJ2-3; 8 positions agree with TRBD2. The CDR3 extends over 15 amino acids. Germline CDR1 and CDR2: SGHRS and YFSETQ. V lost 0 bases to trimming and J lost 5 bases; unmatched junction nucleotides: 5. The CDR3 DNA reads as TGCGCCAGCAGCTTGGGAGCGGGGGACGAAGATACGCAGTATTTT. The encoded protein is CASSLGAGDEDTQYF.

This chain uses TRBV21-1 with TRBJ1-5. TRBV21-1 is described as a pseudogene. This CDR3 contains 15 residues. The CDR3 DNA reads as TGTGCCAGCAGCGTTTGGACTGTGAGCAATCAGCCCCAGCATTTT. Translation gives CASSVWTVSNQPQHF.

This clonotype was seen a few times. DNA of the CDR3: TGCAGCTCGGGAAATCGAGGGGGACAGAAAGAGACCCAGTACTTC. Its translation: CSSGNRGGQKETQYF. The genes are TRBV29-1 and TRBJ2-5; 7 bases are a match to TRBD1. V lost 8 bases and J lost 3; bases outside the gene matches: 15. Per germline, CDR1 SQVTM and CDR2 ANQGSEA. The CDR3 extends over 15 amino acids.

The chain has TRBV12-3 or TRBV12-4 and TRBJ1-6; D remains ambiguous. CDR3 length: 13 amino acids. V lost 6 bases, J lost 6 bases, and 9 bases lay in between. Here the CDR3 DNA reads TGTGCCAGCAGGTGGTCTGGTAATTCACCCCTCCACTTT. Translating it yields CASRWSGNSPLHF.

The chain joins TRBV29-1 to TRBJ2-4, with D possibly called TRBD1 or TRBD2 (6 bases each). V lost 8 bases, J lost 1 base, and 12 bases lay in between. The CDR3 is 13 amino acids. Germline-derived CDR1 and CDR2 are SQVTM and ANQGSEA. The CDR3 DNA is TGCAGCTGTTGGGGGGCGGCCAAAAACATTCAGTACTTC. As protein: CSCWGAAKNIQYF.

This clonotype appeared a few times. This sequence joins TRBV28 and TRBJ2-2; possible D gene TRBD2, 5 bases. CDR3 length: 15 residues. Germline assignment: CDR1 MDHEN and CDR2 SYDVKM. The V and J ends lost 5 bases and 0 bases respectively, with 10 bases between them. The CDR3 protein is CASSSGGSNTGELFF. The DNA of the CDR3 is TGTGCCAGCAGTAGTGGCGGGTCGAACACCGGGGAGCTGTTTTTT.

The V call is TRBV6-5, the J call TRBJ2-7, with 7 positions matching TRBD2. Germline loops: CDR1 MNHEY, CDR2 SVGAGI. The CDR3 covers 14 residues. After removal of 5 bases from V and 2 bases from J, the junction contained 6 bases not matched to a gene. CDR3 nucleotide sequence: TGTGCCAGCAGTCCCCCAAGCGGGGCCTACGAGCAGTACGTC. Translated: CASSPPSGAYEQYV.

In its sample, this clonotype was seen a few times. V is TRBV5-1 and J is TRBJ2-5, with D hard to call. V was pared by 4 bases and J by 1 base, with 14 bases between. The germline V gene encodes CDR1 SGHRS and CDR2 YFSETQ. The CDR3 runs to 15 residues. Here the CDR3 reads CASSLRTAIQETQYF. For the CDR3, the DNA is TGCGCCAGCAGCCTCCGCACAGCTATCCAAGAGACCCAGTACTTC. The full variable domain, rest sourced from reference TRBV5-1 and TRBJ2-5, is KAGVTQTPRYLIKTRGQQVTLSCSPISGHRSVSWYQQTPGQGLQFLFEYFSETQRNKGNFPGRFSGRQFSNSRSEMNVSTLELGDSALYLCASSLRTAIQETQYFGPGTRLLVL.

The chain is built from TRBV9 and TRBJ2-1; D is possibly TRBD1 (6 bases). The CDR3 sequence is 13 residues long. CDR1 and CDR2 (germline): SGDLS, YYNGEE. Trimming removed 0 bases at V and 10 bases at J, with 11 bases between. The DNA of the CDR3 is TGTGCCAGCAGCGTAGATGGGGGCGGCGAGCAGTTCTTC. This gives the protein CASSVDGGGEQFF.

J is TRBJ1-1 and V is TRBV9, with a tentative D call TRBD1 (6 bases). The CDR3 has 15 amino acids. Germline V gives CDR1 SGDLS, CDR2 YYNGEE. V lost 2 bases, J lost 3 bases, and 14 bases lay in between. DNA for the CDR3: TGTGCCAGCAGCGTTTCGGGACACAAGCACACTGAAGCTTTCTTT. It encodes CASSVSGHKHTEAFF.

V is TRBV24-1 and J is TRBJ1-5, with D hard to call. CDR1 and CDR2 (germline): KGHDR, SFDVKD. The CDR3 spans 12 residues. V shed 5 bases and J shed 5 bases, with 6 bases lying between them. DNA of the CDR3: TGTGCCACCAGTGGGTCCGATCAGCCCCAGCATTTT. It is translated as CATSGSDQPQHF.

This clonotype has only a few counts. This chain joins TRBV12-3 or TRBV12-4 and TRBJ2-2, with D unresolved. The length of the CDR3 is 14 residues. Trimming removed 4 bases from V and 8 bases from J, with 14 bases in between. The CDR3 bases are TGTGCCAGCAGTTGGGCCCTCAGAGCTGGGGAGCTGTTTTTT. This gives the protein CASSWALRAGELFF.

A single count supports this clonotype. DNA of the CDR3: TGTGCCAGCAGCTTAGCCCCCTGGGGGACTAATGAAAAACTGTTTTTT. Translating it yields CASSLAPWGTNEKLFF. This chain links TRBV11-2 with TRBJ1-4; TRBD1 might be the D (5 bases). V lost 1 base and J lost 2, with 11 bases in between. This CDR3 region has 16 residues. The germline V gene encodes CDR1 SGHAT and CDR2 FQNNGV.

This clonotype appeared a few times. This chain uses TRBV12-3 or TRBV12-4 with TRBJ1-2; TRBD1 might be the D (5 bases). V was clipped by 8 bases and J by 0 bases, with 16 bases between them. The CDR3 loop spans 15 amino acids. CDR3 nucleotides: TGTGCCAGCCGAACGCAGGGACGGGCTAACTATGGCTACACCTTC. This gives the protein CASRTQGRANYGYTF.